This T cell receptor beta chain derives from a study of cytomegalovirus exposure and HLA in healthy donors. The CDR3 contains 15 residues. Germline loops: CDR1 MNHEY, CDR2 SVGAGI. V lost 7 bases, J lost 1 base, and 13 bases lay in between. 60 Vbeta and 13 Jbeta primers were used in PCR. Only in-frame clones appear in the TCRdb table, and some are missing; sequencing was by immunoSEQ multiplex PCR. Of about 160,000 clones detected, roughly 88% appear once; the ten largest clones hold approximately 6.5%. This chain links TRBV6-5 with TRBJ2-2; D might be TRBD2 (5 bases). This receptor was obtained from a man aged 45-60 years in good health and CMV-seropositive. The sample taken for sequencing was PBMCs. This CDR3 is CASKESGRNTGELFF. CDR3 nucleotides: TGTGCCAGCAAGGAGAGCGGCCGGAACACCGGGGAGCTGTTTTTT.